This TCR beta chain came from a study of blood T cell repertoires in COVID-19. Whole-study context: T cells, B-cell-depleted T cells, or PBMCs provided the cDNA or gDNA that served as material.

Only one count was recorded for this clone. Trimming removed 1 base at V and 4 bases at J, with 10 bases between. The germline gives CDR1 SEHNR, CDR2 FQNEAQ (reference sequence). The CDR3 is 15 amino acids. Generated by immunoSEQ multiplex PCR, the TCRdb table keeps only in-frame clones and is missing some. The sample has about 100,000 clones, around four fifths seen once. This clonotype was obtained from a man aged 65 to 85 with active or convalescent COVID-19. Source material: peripheral blood. The chain links TRBV7-9 to TRBJ1-4; the D is unclear. CDR3 in DNA: TGTGCCAGCAGCTTAGAAGATCTAAATAATGAAAAACTGTTTTTT. Protein sequence: CASSLEDLNNEKLFF.